Following are 19 T cell receptor beta chains from one sample sequenced in a study of T-cell memory formation after mild COVID-19. One entry per CDR3 protein results from TCRdb running MiXCR on the 5' RACE reads. Of some 130,000 distinct CDR3 sequences detected, around a sixth appear once; the ten largest clones hold around 13%. What was sequenced was PBMCs or a T cell subset sorted from them (not recorded which). The source is an adult woman who had mild COVID-19 (a few samples of this study predate the infection). Cell type and time point are not known.

The chain links TRBV2 to TRBJ2-2; D gene uncertain. This CDR3 has 12 residues. CDR1 and CDR2 (germline): SNHLY, FYNNEI. Trimming stripped 8 bases from V and 6 bases from J, with 10 bases between. The CDR3 here is CASGEHPGELFF. As DNA, the CDR3 is TGTGCCAGCGGGGAACACCCCGGGGAGCTGTTTTTT.

There are a few counts of this clonotype. V is TRBV6-4 and J is TRBJ2-2; tentatively, D is TRBD2 (5 bases). This CDR3 is built from 13 residues. Germline V gene lookup returns CDR1 MRHNA and CDR2 SNTAGT. The V end lost 2 bases, the J end lost 4 bases, and 5 bases lay between the germline ends. The CDR3 region is CASSDEGTGELFF. CDR3 DNA sequence: TGTGCCAGCAGTGACGAGGGCACCGGGGAGCTGTTTTTT.

This clonotype turned up a few times. The chain couples TRBV7-6 to TRBJ1-1; TRBD1 might be the D (6 bases). Germline V gene lookup returns CDR1 SGHVS and CDR2 FNYEAQ. The CDR3 totals 15 residues. The V gene lost 1 base and the J gene lost 6 bases, with 15 bases spanning the gap. The CDR3 region has the DNA TGTGCCAGCAGCTTAGGGCAGAGAACAGGGCCTGAAGCTTTCTTT. Its protein product is CASSLGQRTGPEAFF.

The chain uses TRBV4-3 and TRBJ2-3; 7 bases are a match to TRBD1. This CDR3 spans 15 amino acids. Trimming at V came to 4 bases and at J to 3 bases, leaving 7 bases not matched to a gene. Germline CDR1 LGHNA, CDR2 YSLEER. The CDR3 region is CASSPTGQPTDTQYF. The CDR3 DNA is TGCGCCAGCAGCCCTACGGGACAGCCAACAGATACGCAGTATTTT.

V gene TRBV2 combines with J gene TRBJ1-5; D is uncertain. CDR1 is SNHLY and CDR2 is FYNNEI in the germline V gene. The CDR3 contains 14 residues. V was pared by 7 bases and J by 2 bases, with 12 bases between. CDR3 in amino acids: CASTRELGNQPQHF. In DNA form, the CDR3 reads TGTGCCAGCACGAGGGAGTTGGGCAATCAGCCCCAGCATTTT.

This clonotype was counted between two and nine times. The V gene is TRBV20-1, the J gene TRBJ1-6; no definite D call. Germline assignment: CDR1 DFQATT and CDR2 SNEGSKA (reference sequence). Trimming removed 0 bases at V and 3 bases at J, with 6 bases between. The CDR3 covers 14 residues. CDR3 nucleotide sequence: TGCAGTGCTAGAGAAAGTGGCTATAATTCACCCCTCCACTTT. Its protein product is CSARESGYNSPLHF.

V is TRBV3-1 and J is TRBJ1-2; no clear D gene. The length of the CDR3 is 11 residues. Looked up from germline, CDR1 is LGHDT and CDR2 is YNNKEL (reference sequence). The V end lost 4 bases, the J end lost 3 bases, and 3 bases lay between the germline ends. CDR3 coding DNA: TGTGCCAGCAGCCGAGACTATGGCTACACCTTC. Translating gives CASSRDYGYTF.

The chain couples TRBV12-3 or TRBV12-4 to TRBJ2-3; TRBD1 is a possible D gene (6 bases). Deletions cut 4 bases from V and 3 bases from J, with 11 bases between. The CDR3 is 14 residues long. CDR3 amino acids: CASSSDDRTDTQYF. CDR3 coding DNA: TGTGCCAGCAGTTCCGACGACAGGACAGATACGCAGTATTTT.

This clonotype was seen a handful of times. V gene TRBV9 combines with J gene TRBJ2-7; D possibly corresponds to TRBD1 (6 bases). The germline CDR1 and CDR2 sequences are SGDLS and YYNGEE. CDR3 length: 14 residues. Deletions cut 3 bases from V and 0 bases from J, with 10 bases between. In DNA, the CDR3 is TGTGCCAGCAGCGCACACAGGGTCTCCTACGAGCAGTACTTC. This encodes CASSAHRVSYEQYF. The entire variable domain, with the rest obtained from reference TRBV9 and TRBJ2-7, is as follows: DSGVTQTPKHLITATGQRVTLRCSPRSGDLSVYWYQQSLDQGLQFLIQYYNGEERAKGNILERFSAQQFPDLHSELNLSSLELGDSALYFCASSAHRVSYEQYFGPGTRLTVT.

The CDR3 here is CASSLSSGRAIDTQYF. The CDR3 nucleotides are TGTGCCAGCAGCTTATCCAGCGGGAGGGCGATAGATACGCAGTATTTT. V usage is TRBV7-2 and J usage is TRBJ2-3, with 10 nucleotides matching TRBD2. From germline, CDR1 is SGHTA and CDR2 FQGNSA. V lost 2 bases, J lost 5 bases, and 7 bases stayed unmatched. CDR3 size: 16 residues.

This clonotype was counted at least ten times. The V and J genes are TRBV29-1 and TRBJ2-2; D unresolved. V dropped 3 bases and J dropped 3 bases, with 8 bases sitting between them. Looked up from germline, CDR1 is SQVTM and CDR2 is ANQGSEA. The CDR3 consists of 13 residues. CDR3 protein: CSVDGHYTGELFF. In nucleotides, the CDR3 is TGCAGCGTTGACGGGCATTACACCGGGGAGCTGTTTTTT.

In its sample, this clonotype is medium-sized. The chain employs TRBV5-1 and TRBJ2-7; TRBD1 matches at 10 bases. CDR3 size: 14 residues. Per the germline V gene, CDR1 is SGHRS and CDR2 is YFSETQ. After removal of 4 bases from V and 7 bases from J, the junction contained 8 bases not matched to a gene. CDR3 DNA sequence: TGCGCCAGCAGCCCCACGACAGGGGGCGAGGAGCAGTACTTC. Its protein product is CASSPTTGGEEQYF.

There are a few counts of this clonotype. The gene calls are TRBV7-9 and TRBJ1-4; TRBD1 matches 10 bases. The V gene end was trimmed by 5 bases and the J gene end by 7 bases; junction bases not matched to a gene: 4. The CDR3 has 14 amino acids. From germline, CDR1 is SEHNR and CDR2 FQNEAQ (reference sequence). The CDR3 nucleotides read TGTGCCAGCAGCCTCGACAGGGGGCGTGAAAAACTGTTTTTT. Protein: CASSLDRGREKLFF.

A few counts support this clonotype. The V gene is TRBV15, the J gene TRBJ2-7, with D possibly TRBD2 on 6 matching bases. The CDR3 has 14 residues. Trimming cost V 5 bases and J 3 bases, with 14 bases left between them. From germline, CDR1 is LNHNV and CDR2 YYDKDF (reference sequence). The CDR3 protein is CATSDPGLNYEQYF. The CDR3 region has the DNA TGTGCCACCAGCGACCCGGGACTCAACTACGAGCAGTACTTC.

The chain links TRBV29-1 to TRBJ1-1; the match to TRBD1 covers 8 bases. After removal of 5 bases from V and 8 bases from J, the junction contained 13 bases not matched to a gene. The germline V gene has CDR1 SQVTM and CDR2 ANQGSEA. The CDR3 is 14 amino acids. The CDR3 protein is CSVKGGLWTGEAFF. CDR3 DNA: TGCAGCGTTAAGGGGGGGCTGTGGACAGGGGAAGCTTTCTTT.

The CDR3 region is CASSSGTGIPEQFF. DNA for the CDR3: TGTGCCAGCAGCTCCGGGACAGGGATCCCCGAGCAGTTCTTC. This chain connects TRBV7-6 to TRBJ2-1, with TRBD1 identical over 9 bases. The germline gives CDR1 SGHVS, CDR2 FNYEAQ. CDR3 length equals 14 residues. Trimming removed 4 bases from V and 10 bases from J; junction bases left unmatched: 8.

Ten or more counts support this clonotype. The gene calls are TRBV6-9 and TRBJ2-7; TRBD1 matches 9 bases. With V trimmed by 6 bases and J by 2 bases, 2 bases remained unmatched. The CDR3 length is 13 residues. CDR1 and CDR2 from the germline V gene are MNHGY and SVAAGI. In DNA, the CDR3 is TGTGCCAGCAGGGACAGGGGTACCTACGAGCAGTACTTC. This gives the protein CASRDRGTYEQYF.

This clonotype was counted a few times. The rearrangement links TRBV7-2 to TRBJ2-3, with TRBD2 as a possible D gene (6 bases). CDR1 SGHTA and CDR2 FQGNSA come from the germline V gene. V was pared by 5 bases and J by 6 bases, with 18 bases between. The CDR3 sequence is 15 residues long. The CDR3 bases are TGTGCCAGCAGCGCGTCCGGGACTCGAGGGGATACGCAGTATTTT. Translated: CASSASGTRGDTQYF.

The table lists this clonotype with a few counts. This chain links TRBV4-2 with TRBJ2-5; 10 positions match TRBD2. V shed 4 bases and J 6 bases; nucleotides not matched to a gene: 5. CDR3 length: 14 amino acids. Per germline, CDR1 LGHNA and CDR2 YNFKEQ. Here the CDR3 DNA reads TGTGCCAGCAGCCCGCTAGCGGGGGATCAGACCCAGTACTTC. Translating it yields CASSPLAGDQTQYF.